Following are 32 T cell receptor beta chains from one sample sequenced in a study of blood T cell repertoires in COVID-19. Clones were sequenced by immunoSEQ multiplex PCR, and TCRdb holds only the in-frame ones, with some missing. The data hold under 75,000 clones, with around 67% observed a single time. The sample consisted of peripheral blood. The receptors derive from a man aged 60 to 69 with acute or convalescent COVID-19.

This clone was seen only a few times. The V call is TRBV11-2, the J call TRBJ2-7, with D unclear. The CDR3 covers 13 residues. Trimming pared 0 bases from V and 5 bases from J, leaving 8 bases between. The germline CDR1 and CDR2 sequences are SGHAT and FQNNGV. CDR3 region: CASSLDPRNEQYF. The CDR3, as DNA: TGTGCCAGCAGCTTAGATCCGCGGAACGAGCAGTACTTC.

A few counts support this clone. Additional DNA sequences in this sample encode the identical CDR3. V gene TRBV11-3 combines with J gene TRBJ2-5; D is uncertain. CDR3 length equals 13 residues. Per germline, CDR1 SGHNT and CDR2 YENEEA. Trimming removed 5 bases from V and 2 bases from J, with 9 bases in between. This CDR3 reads CASSLNSQETQYF. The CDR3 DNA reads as TGTGCCAGCAGCCTAAACTCGCAAGAGACCCAGTACTTC.

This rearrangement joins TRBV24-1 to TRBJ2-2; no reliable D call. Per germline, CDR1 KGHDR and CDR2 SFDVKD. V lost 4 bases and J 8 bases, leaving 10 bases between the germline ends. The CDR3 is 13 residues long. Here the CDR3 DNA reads TGTGCCACCAGTGACCCTATTTTGGGGGAGCTGTTTTTT. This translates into CATSDPILGELFF.

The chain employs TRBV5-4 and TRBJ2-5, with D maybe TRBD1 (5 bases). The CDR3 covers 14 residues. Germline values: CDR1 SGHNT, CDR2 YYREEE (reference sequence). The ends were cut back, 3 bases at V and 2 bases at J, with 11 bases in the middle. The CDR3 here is CASSSPTEQETQYF. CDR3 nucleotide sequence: TGTGCCAGCAGCTCCCCGACAGAGCAAGAGACCCAGTACTTC.

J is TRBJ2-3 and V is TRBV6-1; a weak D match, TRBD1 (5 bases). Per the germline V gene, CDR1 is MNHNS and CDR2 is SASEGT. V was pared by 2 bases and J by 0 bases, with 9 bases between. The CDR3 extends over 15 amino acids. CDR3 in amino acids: CASSEQGTSTDTQYF. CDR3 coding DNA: TGTGCCAGCAGTGAACAGGGAACCAGCACAGATACGCAGTATTTT.

CDR3 nucleotides: TGTGCCAGCAGCCAAGCCCCCGGGGGTGGGGCCGAGCAGTACTTC. It codes for CASSQAPGGGAEQYF. V gene TRBV3-1 (or the pseudogene TRBV3-2) combines with J gene TRBJ2-7; tentative D call: TRBD2 (6 bases). CDR3 length: 15 amino acids. Germline assignment: CDR1 LGHDT and CDR2 YNNKEL (reference sequence). V gave up 1 base and J gave up 6 bases, with 16 bases separating them.

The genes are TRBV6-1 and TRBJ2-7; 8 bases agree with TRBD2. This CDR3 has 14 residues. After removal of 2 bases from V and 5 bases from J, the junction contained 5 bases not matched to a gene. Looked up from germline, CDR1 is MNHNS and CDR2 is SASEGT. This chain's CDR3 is CASSERGGPHEQYV. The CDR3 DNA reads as TGTGCCAGCAGTGAACGGGGGGGCCCCCACGAGCAGTACGTC.

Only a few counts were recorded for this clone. The CDR3 DNA sequence: TGTGCCACCAGTGATTCCCTACTGAGGGCTAGCACAGATACGCAGTATTTT. Encoded protein: CATSDSLLRASTDTQYF. V is TRBV24-1 and J is TRBJ2-3; a possible D gene is TRBD2 (5 bases). The ends were cut back, 2 bases at V and 0 bases at J, with 14 bases in the middle. The CDR3 extends over 17 amino acids. CDR1 is KGHDR, CDR2 SFDVKD, per germline.

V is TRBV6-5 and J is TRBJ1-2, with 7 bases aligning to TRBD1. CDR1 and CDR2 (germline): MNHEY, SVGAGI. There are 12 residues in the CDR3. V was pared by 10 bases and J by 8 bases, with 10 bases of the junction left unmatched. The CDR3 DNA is TGTGCCACCGCCCAGGGGGGACGAGGCTACACCTTC. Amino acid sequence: CATAQGGRGYTF.

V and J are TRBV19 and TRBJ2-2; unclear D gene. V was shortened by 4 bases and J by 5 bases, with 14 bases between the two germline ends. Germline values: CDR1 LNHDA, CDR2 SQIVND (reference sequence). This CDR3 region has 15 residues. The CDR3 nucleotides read TGTGCCAGTAGTAGGTCGGGTGTTGAGACCGGGGAGCTGTTTTTT. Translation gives CASSRSGVETGELFF.

The CDR3 sequence is CASSGDSLNEKLFF. CDR3 bases: TGTGCCAGCAGCGGGGACAGCTTGAATGAAAAACTGTTTTTT. The V gene is TRBV21-1, the J gene TRBJ1-4; whether TRBD1, the table's D call, matches the DNA was not checked. TRBV21-1 is designated a pseudogene. There are 14 residues in the CDR3.

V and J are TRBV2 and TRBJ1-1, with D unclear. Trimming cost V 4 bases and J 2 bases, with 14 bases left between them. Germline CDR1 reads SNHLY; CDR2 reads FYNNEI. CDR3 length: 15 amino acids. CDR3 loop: CASSVSAGENTEAFF. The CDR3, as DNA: TGTGCCAGCAGTGTTTCCGCGGGCGAAAACACTGAAGCTTTCTTT.

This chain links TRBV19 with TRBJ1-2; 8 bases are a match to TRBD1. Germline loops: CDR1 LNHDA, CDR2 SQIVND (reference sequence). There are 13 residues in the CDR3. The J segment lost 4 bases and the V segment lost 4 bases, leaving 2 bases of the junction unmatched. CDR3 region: CASSTGQGYGYTF. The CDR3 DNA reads TGTGCCAGTAGTACCGGACAGGGCTATGGCTACACCTTC. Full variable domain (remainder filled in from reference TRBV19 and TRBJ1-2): DGGITQSPKYLFRKEGQNVTLSCEQNLNHDAMYWYRQDPGQGLRLIYYSQIVNDFQKGDIAEGYSVSREKKESFPLTVTSAQKNPTAFYLCASSTGQGYGYTFGSGTRLTVV.

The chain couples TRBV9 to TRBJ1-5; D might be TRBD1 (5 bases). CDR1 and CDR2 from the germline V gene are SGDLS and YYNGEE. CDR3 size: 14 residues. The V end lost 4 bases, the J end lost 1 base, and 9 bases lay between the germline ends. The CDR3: CASSPGVSNQPQHF. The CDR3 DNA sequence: TGTGCCAGCAGCCCGGGGGTAAGCAATCAGCCCCAGCATTTT. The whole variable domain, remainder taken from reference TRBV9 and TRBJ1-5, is DSGVTQTPKHLITATGQRVTLRCSPRSGDLSVYWYQQSLDQGLQFLIQYYNGEERAKGNILERFSAQQFPDLHSELNLSSLELGDSALYFCASSPGVSNQPQHFGDGTRLSIL.

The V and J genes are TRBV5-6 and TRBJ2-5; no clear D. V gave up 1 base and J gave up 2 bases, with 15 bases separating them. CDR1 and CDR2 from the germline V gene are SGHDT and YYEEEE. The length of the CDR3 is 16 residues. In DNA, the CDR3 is TGTGCCAGCAGCTTGCCCGGTCGTAGAGTACAAGAGACCCAGTACTTC. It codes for CASSLPGRRVQETQYF.

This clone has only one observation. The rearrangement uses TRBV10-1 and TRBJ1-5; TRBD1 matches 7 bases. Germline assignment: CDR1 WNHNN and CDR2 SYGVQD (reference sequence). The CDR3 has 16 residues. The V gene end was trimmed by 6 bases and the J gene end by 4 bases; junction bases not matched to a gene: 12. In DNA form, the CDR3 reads TGCGCCAGCAGACACTTTAACGGGACAGAGAATCAGCCCCAGCATTTT. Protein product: CASRHFNGTENQPQHF.

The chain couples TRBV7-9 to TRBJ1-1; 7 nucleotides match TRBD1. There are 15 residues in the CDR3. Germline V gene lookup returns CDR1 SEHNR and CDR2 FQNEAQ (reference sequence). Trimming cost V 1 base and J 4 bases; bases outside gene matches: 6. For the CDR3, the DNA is TGTGCCAGCAGCTTAGAGGTCCCAGGGGGCACTGAAGCTTTCTTT. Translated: CASSLEVPGGTEAFF.

The CDR3 spells CASMAAGGWNTEAFF. CDR3 nucleotides: TGTGCCAGCATGGCGGCAGGGGGTTGGAACACTGAAGCTTTCTTT. The chain uses TRBV28 and TRBJ1-1, with 7 positions matching TRBD1. The germline V gene encodes CDR1 MDHEN and CDR2 SYDVKM. V lost 7 bases to trimming and J lost 1 base; unmatched junction nucleotides: 9. The CDR3 is made up of 15 amino acids.

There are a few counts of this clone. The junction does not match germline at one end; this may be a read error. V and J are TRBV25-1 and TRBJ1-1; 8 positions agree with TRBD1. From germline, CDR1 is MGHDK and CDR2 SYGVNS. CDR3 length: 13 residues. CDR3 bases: TGTGCCAGCGCCGAGACAGGGGTATGGGTAATTTCATTT. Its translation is CASAETGVWVISF.

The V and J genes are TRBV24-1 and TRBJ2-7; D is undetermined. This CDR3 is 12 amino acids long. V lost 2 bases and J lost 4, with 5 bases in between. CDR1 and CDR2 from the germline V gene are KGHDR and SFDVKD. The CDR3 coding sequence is TGTGCCACCAGTGATTCCAGGTACGAGCAGTACGTC. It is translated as CATSDSRYEQYV.

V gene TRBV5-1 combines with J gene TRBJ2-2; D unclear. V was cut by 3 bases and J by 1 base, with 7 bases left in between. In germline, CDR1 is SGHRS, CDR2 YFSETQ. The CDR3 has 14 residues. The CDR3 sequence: CASSSLGNTGELFF. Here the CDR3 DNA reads TGCGCCAGCAGCTCCCTAGGGAACACCGGGGAGCTGTTTTTT.

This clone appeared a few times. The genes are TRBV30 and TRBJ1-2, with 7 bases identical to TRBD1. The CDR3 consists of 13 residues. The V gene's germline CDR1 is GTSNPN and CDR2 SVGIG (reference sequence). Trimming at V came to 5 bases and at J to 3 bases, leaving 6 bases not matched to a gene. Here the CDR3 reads CAWSLQGYYGYTF. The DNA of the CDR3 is TGTGCCTGGTCATTACAGGGGTACTATGGCTACACCTTC.

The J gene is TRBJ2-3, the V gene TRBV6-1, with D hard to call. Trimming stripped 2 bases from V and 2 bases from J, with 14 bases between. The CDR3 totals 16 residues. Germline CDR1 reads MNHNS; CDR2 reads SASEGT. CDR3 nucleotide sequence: TGTGCCAGCAGTGAATTTGAGGAAACCGCCACAGATACGCAGTATTTT. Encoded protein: CASSEFEETATDTQYF.

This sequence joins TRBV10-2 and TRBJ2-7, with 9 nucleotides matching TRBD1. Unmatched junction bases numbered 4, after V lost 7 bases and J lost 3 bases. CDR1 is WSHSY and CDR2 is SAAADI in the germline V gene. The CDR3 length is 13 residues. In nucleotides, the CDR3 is TGCGCCAGCAAGATGGGACAGGGCTACGAGCAGTACGTC. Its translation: CASKMGQGYEQYV.

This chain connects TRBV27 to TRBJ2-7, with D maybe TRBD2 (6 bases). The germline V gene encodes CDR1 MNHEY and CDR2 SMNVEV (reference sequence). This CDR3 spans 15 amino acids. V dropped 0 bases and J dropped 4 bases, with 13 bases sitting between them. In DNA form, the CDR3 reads TGTGCCAGCAGTTTATCAGGAGGGGCCGGATACGAGCAGTACGTC. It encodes CASSLSGGAGYEQYV.

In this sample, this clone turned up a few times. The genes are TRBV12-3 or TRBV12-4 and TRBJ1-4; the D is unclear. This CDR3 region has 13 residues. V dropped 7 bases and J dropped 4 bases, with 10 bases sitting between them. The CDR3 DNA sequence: TGTGCCAGCAAACGGCGGCGTAATGAAAAACTGTTTTTT. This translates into CASKRRRNEKLFF.

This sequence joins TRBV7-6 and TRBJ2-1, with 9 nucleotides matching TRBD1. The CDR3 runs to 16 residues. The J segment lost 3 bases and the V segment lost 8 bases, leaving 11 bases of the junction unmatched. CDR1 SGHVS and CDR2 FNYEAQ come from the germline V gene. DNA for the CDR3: TGTGCCAGCGCCTCCTTACCGGGACAGGGCTACAATGAGCAGTTCTTC. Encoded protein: CASASLPGQGYNEQFF.

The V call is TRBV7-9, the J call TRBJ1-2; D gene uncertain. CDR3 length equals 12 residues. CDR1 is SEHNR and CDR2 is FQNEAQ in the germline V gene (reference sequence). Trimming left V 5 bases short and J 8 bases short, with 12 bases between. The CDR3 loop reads CASSTSLGGYTF. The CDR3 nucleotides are TGTGCCAGCAGCACCTCGTTGGGCGGCTACACCTTC. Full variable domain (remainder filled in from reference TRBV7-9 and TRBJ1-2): DTGVSQNPRHKITKRGQNVTFRCDPISEHNRLYWYRQTLGQGPEFLTYFQNEAQLEKSRLLSDRFSAERPKGSFSTLEIQRTEQGDSAMYLCASSTSLGGYTFGSGTRLTVV.

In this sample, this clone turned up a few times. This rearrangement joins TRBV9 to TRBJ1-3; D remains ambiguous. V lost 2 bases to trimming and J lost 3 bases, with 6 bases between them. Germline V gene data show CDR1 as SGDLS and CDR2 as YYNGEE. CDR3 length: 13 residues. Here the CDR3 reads CASSVRSGNTIYF. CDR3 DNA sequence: TGTGCCAGCAGCGTCCGGAGTGGAAACACCATATATTTT.

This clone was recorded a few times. The CDR3 loop is CASTEAKGDEQFF. The CDR3 DNA is TGTGCCAGCACGGAGGCAAAAGGCGATGAGCAGTTCTTC. This chain connects TRBV2 to TRBJ2-1; D possibly corresponds to TRBD2 (5 bases). This CDR3 spans 13 amino acids. The germline V gene encodes CDR1 SNHLY and CDR2 FYNNEI. V gave up 7 bases and J gave up 8 bases, with 15 bases separating them.

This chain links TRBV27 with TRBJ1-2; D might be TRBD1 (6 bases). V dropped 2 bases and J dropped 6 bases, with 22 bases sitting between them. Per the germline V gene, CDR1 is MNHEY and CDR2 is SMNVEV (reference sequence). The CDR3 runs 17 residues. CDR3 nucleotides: TGTGCCAGCAGTTTAACCCCTATTGTTTTGGCAGGGGATGGCTACACCTTC. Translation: CASSLTPIVLAGDGYTF.

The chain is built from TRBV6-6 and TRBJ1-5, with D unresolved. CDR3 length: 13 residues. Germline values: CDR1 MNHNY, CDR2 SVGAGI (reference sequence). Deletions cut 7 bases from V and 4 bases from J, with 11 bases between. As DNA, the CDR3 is TGTGCCAGCACGACGGGAGATAATCAGCCCCAGCATTTT. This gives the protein CASTTGDNQPQHF.